This T cell receptor (beta chain) came from a study of OX40 agonist ivuxolimab in advanced cancers. Concerning the study at large: Ivuxolimab was an agonistic, fully human IgG2 monoclonal antibody directed against OX40 (CD134), a costimulatory receptor. Intravenous ivuxolimab was administered to patients every 2 weeks at six dose levels: 0.01, 0.1, 0.3, 1.5, 3 and 10 mg/kg. Among the 52 dose-escalation patients, about 19 had hepatocellular carcinoma, 15 or so melanoma, 9 renal cell carcinoma and 9 head and neck cancer. A male proportion of approximately 83% and a mean age of 60 years, ranging from roughly 23 to 80, were recorded for the dose-escalation cohort. Prior anti-PD-1, anti-PD-L1 or anti-CTLA-4 therapy was permitted, and about 40% of dose-escalation patients had received checkpoint inhibitors. Partial responses occurred in three dose-escalation patients, of whom one had hepatocellular carcinoma and two had cutaneous melanoma. Peripheral TCRbeta sequencing aimed to test whether ivuxolimab altered TCR sequence diversity and caused clonal T-cell expansion. The paper covers the monotherapy dose-escalation part of the phase I ivuxolimab trial, which included N of about 50 patients. On the study overall, not on this receptor specifically: In partial responders in the 0.1-3.0 mg/kg groups, normalized peripheral clonal expansion was found to be among the lowest, especially among CD8+ T cells. At doses from 0.1 to 3.0 mg/kg, clonal expansion was seen in both CD4+ and CD8+ blood T cells between baseline and week 6. After ivuxolimab, CD8+ T cells had more expanded clones than CD4+ T cells on average. Low levels of normalized T-cell clonal expansion were also seen in some nonresponding patients. Which antigens the clonally expanded peripheral T cells were specific for was not determined.

Including cysteine and phenylalanine, the CDR3 has 15 amino acids. The sequence is cut down to CDR3 DNA, 45 bases in frame from base 1. The germline V gene sets CDR1 to SGHVS and CDR2 to FNYEAQ. The germline V end is reduced by 2 bases and the J end by 5 bases; junction bases left unmatched: 6. Patients with autoimmune disease history or receiving systemic immunosuppression were excluded from the trial. Peripheral blood for TCR sequencing was drawn from every dose cohort at baseline, at cycle 4 day 1 and at cycle 7 day 1. The samples were drawn from a first-in-human, open-label, multicenter phase I dose-escalation trial of ivuxolimab. Adults with locally advanced or metastatic head and neck squamous cell, hepatocellular, melanoma or renal cell carcinoma were enrolled in the trial. Before TCR sequencing, CD4+ T cells and CD8+ T cells were sorted from peripheral blood as separate populations. In the case of this clone: Its antigen is unknown. No much larger clone exists at a distance of one base, and base qualities are not known.

Genomic DNA was extracted from sorted cells for sequencing of the TCRbeta CDR3 region. The immunoSEQ Assay was used to sequence the TCRbeta CDR3 regions. TCRdb provides this immuneACCESS table in a form limited to in-frame rearrangements. Some clones are lacking; in checked studies, under half of them reflect an unresolved V gene, and why the rest are absent is not known. Within this sample are 75,000 to 80,000 clones, with 94% of them counted one time only. Clones ranked in the top ten supply just over 20% of the sample. This receptor was obtained from an adult with an advanced solid tumor such as melanoma, head and neck, liver or kidney cancer. The chain is made from TRBV7-6 and TRBJ2-1, with 7 bases in between that match TRBD2. Sequencing was performed on CD4+ or CD8+ T cells sorted from blood, taken in a trial of the OX40 agonist ivuxolimab. In nucleotide form, the sequence is TGTGCCAGCAGCTTATGGCCTAGCGGACACAATGAGCAGTTCTTC. Translation gives CASSLWPSGHNEQFF.